This T cell receptor beta chain was recovered during a study of control samples from healthy donors and cancer patients. This clone has a single count. Per the germline V gene, CDR1 is MNHNS and CDR2 is SASEGT. The V end was cut by 1 base, the J end by 0 bases, with 18 bases between. CDR3 length: 18 residues. Some clones are missing from TCRdb's copy, which holds only in-frame ones; the method was immunoSEQ multiplex PCR. The sample shows 79,000 or so clones, roughly 89% of them seen only once. The sequenced sample was PBMCs. This rearrangement joins TRBV6-1 to TRBJ2-5; D gene unclear. The sequence came from a woman in her forties or fifties with colorectal cancer. DNA for the CDR3: TGTGCCAGCAGTGAAGAGGGTCTGGGATGGGTGAACCAAGAGACCCAGTACTTC. Residues: CASSEEGLGWVNQETQYF.